The sequence of this TCR beta chain was determined in a study of blood T cell repertoires in COVID-19. V was clipped by 3 bases and J by 0 bases, with 10 bases between them. The CDR3 consists of 15 residues. Germline V gene sequence: CDR1 LGHNA, CDR2 YSLEER. The assay was immunoSEQ multiplex PCR, and TCRdb's table has in-frame clones only and misses some. The sample has hundreds of thousands of clones, 90% seen once; the top ten hold 0.8% to 1.3%. The sequencing input was peripheral blood. The sequence was obtained from a woman aged 40 to 50 with COVID-19, enrolled during active disease. The J gene is TRBJ2-3, the V gene TRBV4-3; no definite D call. The CDR3 spells CASSHSKTSTDTQYF. The CDR3 nucleotides read TGCGCCAGCAGCCATTCCAAAACTAGCACAGATACGCAGTATTTT.